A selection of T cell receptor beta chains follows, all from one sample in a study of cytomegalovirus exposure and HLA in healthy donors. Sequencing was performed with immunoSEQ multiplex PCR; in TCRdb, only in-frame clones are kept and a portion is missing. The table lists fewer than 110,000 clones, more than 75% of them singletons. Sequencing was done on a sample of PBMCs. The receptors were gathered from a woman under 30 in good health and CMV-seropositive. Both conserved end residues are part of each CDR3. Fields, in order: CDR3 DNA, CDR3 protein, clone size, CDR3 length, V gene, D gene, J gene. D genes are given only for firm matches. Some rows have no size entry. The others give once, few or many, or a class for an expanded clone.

TGCGCCAGCAGCGTCGGACAAGTGAATGAAAAACTGTTTTTT CASSVGQVNEKLFF - 14 TRBV5-1 - TRBJ1-4
TGTGCCAGTAGTAATGGATTGGGGACAGGAGCTAACTATGGCTACACCTTC CASSNGLGTGANYGYTF - 17 TRBV19 TRBD1 TRBJ1-2
TGTGCCAGCAGTTTAATTTGGAGTACTGAGCAGTTCTTC CASSLIWSTEQFF - 13 TRBV27 - TRBJ2-1
TGCGCCAGCAGCTGGAGGGGCATGAACACTGAAGCTTTCTTT CASSWRGMNTEAFF - 14 TRBV5-1 - TRBJ1-1
TGCGCCAGCAGCTTGTCGTGGCCCAGCACAGATACGCAGTATTTT CASSLSWPSTDTQYF once 15 TRBV5-1 - TRBJ2-3
TGTGCCAGCAGTTACGACAGCCTGGATGGAAACACCATATATTTT CASSYDSLDGNTIYF few 15 TRBV6-5 - TRBJ1-3
TGTGCCAGCAGTTTATTCCTAGCGGGGGCTTCCTCCTACGAGCAGTACTTC CASSLFLAGASSYEQYF few 17 TRBV28 TRBD2 TRBJ2-7
TGTGCCAGCAGAGAACAGGGCAGGAGAGATGGCTACACCTTC CASREQGRRDGYTF few 14 TRBV6-5 - TRBJ1-2
TGTGCCAGCAGCCAAGATTCTGGAGACAGGGGGCGCGAGCAGTACTTC CASSQDSGDRGREQYF - 16 TRBV4-2 TRBD1 TRBJ2-7
TGTGCCAGCAGTGAAGATTACGTGGCAGCTGAAGCTTTCTTT CASSEDYVAAEAFF - 14 TRBV6-1 - TRBJ1-1
TGTGCCAAAACGGGACAGGCTGGAAACACCATATATTTT CAKTGQAGNTIYF few 13 TRBV7-3 TRBD1 TRBJ1-3
TGTGCCAGCAGTTACGGGCGGGCCAGAGGCGAGCAGTACTTC CASSYGRARGEQYF - 14 TRBV6-5 - TRBJ2-7
TGTGCCAGCAGCCCCGGGACTAGCCTCTCCTACAATGAGCAGTTCTTC CASSPGTSLSYNEQFF - 16 TRBV5-4 TRBD2 TRBJ2-1
TGTGCCAGCGGAGGCGCGTCTGGGGCCAACGTCCTGACTTTC CASGGASGANVLTF - 14 TRBV6-1 - TRBJ2-6
TGTGCCAGCAGCTTAAACCCCGACAGGGAGCAGTACTTC CASSLNPDREQYF - 13 TRBV7-3 - TRBJ2-7
TGTGCCAGCAGTTACGGATACAGGGGCGGCTATGGCTACACCTTC CASSYGYRGGYGYTF - 15 TRBV6-5 TRBD1 TRBJ1-2
TGTGCCAGTCGACAGGGATTCCAAGATGAGCAGTTCTTC CASRQGFQDEQFF few 13 TRBV5-4 TRBD1 TRBJ2-1
TGTGCCAGCAGCAGGACTAGCGGGGGGGGAAATGAGCAGTTCTTC CASSRTSGGGNEQFF - 15 TRBV5-4 TRBD2 TRBJ2-1
TGTGCCAGCAGCGAGCCCTCCGACAGGTTGGCTTATAGCAATCAGCCCCAGCATTTT CASSEPSDRLAYSNQPQHF - 19 TRBV9 - TRBJ1-5
TGTGCCAGCAGCTTCGACGGGAGCTCCTACAATGAGCAGTTCTTC CASSFDGSSYNEQFF - 15 TRBV7-3 - TRBJ2-1
TGTGCCAGCAGCTTGGGACTAGCGGGAACCACAGATACGCAGTATTTT CASSLGLAGTTDTQYF - 16 TRBV5-6 TRBD2 TRBJ2-3
TGTGCCAGCTCACCACCTACAGGGCCTTCCTACAATGAGCAGTTCTTC CASSPPTGPSYNEQFF - 16 TRBV18 - TRBJ2-1
TGTGCCAGCAGCTTGAGGACAGGCGACTTGGTCGGCTACACCTTC CASSLRTGDLVGYTF - 15 TRBV9 TRBD1 TRBJ1-2
TGTGCCAGCAGTTTAGGGGCGGGAGAGGTAGAGCAGTACTTC CASSLGAGEVEQYF - 14 TRBV27 TRBD2 TRBJ2-7
TGTGCCAGCAGCCCTTCGCCGACTAGCGGGAGTAGAACCGGGGAGCTGTTTTTT CASSPSPTSGSRTGELFF - 18 TRBV7-9 TRBD2 TRBJ2-2
TGTGCCAGCTTCATAATGGGACAGGGCTCTGAAGCTTTCTTT CASFIMGQGSEAFF - 14 TRBV18 TRBD1 TRBJ1-1
TGTGCTAGCAGCTTAGTGACTAGCGACGAAGAGACCCAGTACTTC CASSLVTSDEETQYF - 15 TRBV7-7 TRBD2 TRBJ2-5
TGTGCCAGCAGCCAAGCCATGGGAAAGACAGAATTCACTTCTCGAAGCACTGAAGCTTTCTTT CASSQAMGKTEFTSRSTEAFF - 21 TRBV4-2 - TRBJ1-1
TGTGCCAGCAGTGAAGGACAGGGAAACACCATATATTTT CASSEGQGNTIYF - 13 TRBV6-1 - TRBJ1-3
TGTGCCAGCAGCTATGCCGGGGGGGCTTACGAGCAGTACTTC CASSYAGGAYEQYF - 14 TRBV11-3 TRBD2 TRBJ2-7
TGTGCCAGCAGCCAGGGGACATCGGGCACTGAAGCTTTCTTT CASSQGTSGTEAFF - 14 TRBV14 - TRBJ1-1
TGCGCCAGCAGCCAAGAGTCGTCCCCGGGTGAAAAACTGTTTTTT CASSQESSPGEKLFF - 15 TRBV4-3 - TRBJ1-4
TGCGCCAGCAGCCCAGGACAGGGTCAGGTCTATGGCTACACCTTC CASSPGQGQVYGYTF - 15 TRBV5-1 TRBD1 TRBJ1-2
TGTGCCAGCAGCCGACTCCCGCGAGCGGGAGTTATAAATGAGCAGTTCTTC CASSRLPRAGVINEQFF - 17 TRBV21-1 - TRBJ2-1
TGTGCCAGCAGTGAGGGACATCCCGAGGTCTACGAGCAGTACTTC CASSEGHPEVYEQYF few 15 TRBV6-1 - TRBJ2-7
TGTGCCAGTAGTATTATTTGGACTAGCGGGGAAGAGACCCAGTACTTC CASSIIWTSGEETQYF - 16 TRBV19 TRBD2 TRBJ2-5
TGTGCCAGCCTACGCACAGATACGCAGTATTTT CASLRTDTQYF - 11 TRBV6-1 - TRBJ2-3
TGCAGCGTCCTCGGACTAGATCAAGAGACCCAGTACTTC CSVLGLDQETQYF once 13 TRBV29-1 TRBD2 TRBJ2-5
TGCGCCAGCAGTGCTTCTTCCACCCAGTCTGGAAACACCATATATTTT CASSASSTQSGNTIYF - 16 TRBV10-1 - TRBJ1-3
TGTGCCAGTCTACAGGACCTCCCTGAAAAACTGTTTTTT CASLQDLPEKLFF - 13 TRBV28 - TRBJ1-4
TGTGCCAGCTCACCTTTGCCAGAGGAGAATGGCTACACCTTC CASSPLPEENGYTF - 14 TRBV18 - TRBJ1-2
TGTGCCAGCAGCTTGGGGGGGACATCGGATGAAAAACTGTTTTTT CASSLGGTSDEKLFF - 15 TRBV5-4 - TRBJ1-4
TGTGCCAGCAGCTTAGAAGGGGGCAGGGACAATGAGCAGTTCTTC CASSLEGGRDNEQFF few 15 TRBV7-9 TRBD1 TRBJ2-1
TGTGCCAGCAGCCAATGGGCAGGGGATGATCTGGGCTATGGCTACACCTTC CASSQWAGDDLGYGYTF - 17 TRBV4-2 - TRBJ1-2
TGTGCCAGCAGGCCTATGACCGGGACAGGGAACACCGGGGAGCTGTTTTTT CASRPMTGTGNTGELFF - 17 TRBV2 TRBD1 TRBJ2-2
TGTGCCAGCTCACCCGAGGTCCAGGGAACCCTGAACACTGAAGCTTTCTTT CASSPEVQGTLNTEAFF - 17 TRBV18 - TRBJ1-1
TGTGCCAGCACCCCCCTACCGGGACAGGGGGAATATAGCAATCAGCCCCAGCATTTT CASTPLPGQGEYSNQPQHF few 19 TRBV28 TRBD1 TRBJ1-5
TGTGCCAGTAGCCGAGCCACAGGGGCCACCTACGAGCAGTACTTC CASSRATGATYEQYF - 15 TRBV19 TRBD1 TRBJ2-7
TGCGCCAGCAGCTTGGACGGAGCTAGCACAGATACGCAGTATTTT CASSLDGASTDTQYF - 15 TRBV5-1 - TRBJ2-3
TGTGCCAGCAGGAAGGGACAGGGGGTAGTGCAGTACTTC CASRKGQGVVQYF - 13 TRBV6-5 TRBD1 TRBJ2-7
TGTGCCAGCAGCCTAGAGGGGTTGAACACTGAAGCTTTCTTT CASSLEGLNTEAFF - 14 TRBV9 - TRBJ1-1
TGTGCCTGGACCCCCCGAGGGGGCAGCCCCTACGAGCAGTACTTC CAWTPRGGSPYEQYF - 15 TRBV30 TRBD1 TRBJ2-7
TGCGCCAGCAGCTTAGGACTATCTGGCGAGCAGTACTTC CASSLGLSGEQYF - 13 TRBV5-1 - TRBJ2-7
TGTGCCAGCAGCTTAGTGGCTAGCGGGACTTACAATGAGCAGTTCTTC CASSLVASGTYNEQFF - 16 TRBV7-2 TRBD2 TRBJ2-1
TGCGCCAGCAGCCTGGACAGACAGTATGGCTACACCTTC CASSLDRQYGYTF - 13 TRBV5-1 - TRBJ1-2
TGTGCCAGCAGGCTTAGACTGGCGACCGGGGAGCAGTACTTC CASRLRLATGEQYF - 14 TRBV28 - TRBJ2-7
TGTGCCACCAGCAGAGACCCTAGACAGGGGGATTTTGTAACTGGAAACACCATATATTTT CATSRDPRQGDFVTGNTIYF - 20 TRBV15 TRBD1 TRBJ1-3